This passage covers 6 T cell receptor beta chains from one sample sequenced in a study of blood T cell repertoires in COVID-19. The repertoire was sequenced with immunoSEQ multiplex PCR; TCRdb's copy has only in-frame clones and lacks some. Found here are 150,000 to 200,000 clones, approximately 86% of them singletons; the top ten hold 0.99%. Specimen: peripheral blood. The receptors here all came from a man aged 18 to 35 with acute or convalescent COVID-19.

This rearrangement joins TRBV6-5 to TRBJ1-1; 9 bases fit TRBD1. The CDR3 is 13 amino acids. The germline V gene has CDR1 MNHEY and CDR2 SVGAGI. V was clipped by 6 bases and J by 2 bases; unmatched bases: 1. The CDR3 loop is CASRTGGNTEAFF. DNA of the CDR3: TGTGCCAGCAGGACAGGGGGAAACACTGAAGCTTTCTTT.

V is TRBV2 and J is TRBJ1-1; D is undetermined. The CDR3 is 13 residues long. Germline CDR1 and CDR2: SNHLY and FYNNEI. V lost 7 bases to trimming and J lost 1 base, with 10 bases between them. DNA of the CDR3: TGTGCCAGCACTATACGCCCGAACACTGAAGCTTTCTTT. Translating it yields CASTIRPNTEAFF.

The count of this clone is one. The CDR3 spells CASRDRGPVGNSPLHF. The CDR3 DNA is TGTGCCAGTAGGGACAGGGGGCCGGTGGGTAATTCACCCCTCCACTTT. The chain combines TRBV19 with TRBJ1-6; 11 bases are shared with TRBD1. J was trimmed by 6 bases and V by 6 bases; bases with no gene match: 7. The germline CDR1 and CDR2 sequences are LNHDA and SQIVND (reference sequence). The CDR3 consists of 16 residues. Full variable domain (outside the CDR3, taken from reference TRBV19 and TRBJ1-6): DGGITQSPKYLFRKEGQNVTLSCEQNLNHDAMYWYRQDPGQGLRLIYYSQIVNDFQKGDIAEGYSVSREKKESFPLTVTSAQKNPTAFYLCASRDRGPVGNSPLHFGNGTRLTVT.

The genes are TRBV7-9 and TRBJ2-3; D may be TRBD1 (6 bases). This CDR3 is 15 amino acids long. CDR1 and CDR2 (germline): SEHNR, FQNEAQ (reference sequence). Trimming cost V 5 bases and J 0 bases, with 12 bases left between them. The CDR3 here is CASSTGTFSTDTQYF. The CDR3 DNA sequence: TGTGCCAGCAGCACAGGGACGTTTAGCACAGATACGCAGTATTTT.

The V and J genes are TRBV2 and TRBJ1-1; D is perhaps TRBD1 (6 bases). This CDR3 has 13 amino acids. Trimming took off 6 bases at V and 3 bases at J, with 11 bases between the two ends. The V gene's germline CDR1 is SNHLY and CDR2 FYNNEI. In DNA, the CDR3 is TGTGCCAGCAGCCGCCCAGGGGACACTGAAGCTTTCTTT. It translates to CASSRPGDTEAFF.

The chain combines TRBV11-3 with TRBJ1-1, with 7 bases matching TRBD1. The CDR3 contains 14 residues. The V and J ends lost 6 bases and 0 bases, in that order; junction bases with no gene match: 4. In germline, CDR1 is SGHNT, CDR2 YENEEA. CDR3 coding DNA: TGTGCCAGCAGTCGACAGGGACTGAACACTGAAGCTTTCTTT. This translates into CASSRQGLNTEAFF.